This T cell receptor beta chain was profiled in a study of metastatic and nonmetastatic thyroid tumors. Study information: The comparison covered peripheral blood and tumor or nodule tissue in malignant and benign thyroid patients.

Under the authors' procedure: What underpinned the distant-metastasis classifier for papillary thyroid cancer was the set of CDR3 differences across clinicopathological groups. TCRdb re-called the PCR reads via MiXCR. The V and J calls were determined by TCRdb, not by the authors. Here the sample spans roughly 16,000 clones, around 25% being singletons. Trimming took 3 bases from V and 4 from J, leaving 12 bases between them. CDR1 and CDR2 (germline): DFQATT, SNEGSKA (reference sequence). The CDR3 is 13 residues long. Regarding this clone: Its antigen is currently unknown.

Thyroid surgery had not been preceded by any treatment in any patient. General observations from the study: Patients with malignant thyroid tumors reportedly had significantly higher TCR beta diversity than those with benign nodules, in blood and tumor.

Sequencing was performed on adjacent normal tissue. This clonotype originated in a female donor with papillary thyroid cancer or a benign thyroid nodule (not recorded which). Some clones in this sample may be carry-over from other donors' samples. J is TRBJ1-1 and V is TRBV20-1; possible D gene TRBD1, 6 bases. CDR3 region: CSARGGGSTEAFF. CDR3 in DNA: TGCAGTGCTAGGGGAGGGGGGAGCACTGAAGCTTTCTTT.